The T cell receptor beta chain under discussion was sequenced for a study of Tregs in tolerant kidney transplant recipients. Study overall: Mixed chimerism was transient after nonmyeloablative marrow transplants from related graft donors.

Study-level findings and limits: In tolerant patients, donor-specific Tregs outgrew total Tregs, suggesting antigen-driven expansion. No direct test of biological reproducibility was done here.

Thawed PBMCs were FACS-sorted into unstimulated CD4+CD25+CD127- regulatory T cells, CD4+CD25- non-regulatory cells, CD4 and CD8 cells. The table came from immunoSEQ multiplex PCR; TCRdb's copy has only in-frame clones and leaves some out. The sample records tens of thousands of clones, roughly 93% being singletons. V shed 2 bases and J shed 7 bases, with 11 bases lying between them. The CDR3 is made up of 13 amino acids. Germline assignment: CDR1 SGHTA and CDR2 FQGNSA. A word on this clone: What it binds is unknown.

The sequence was obtained from a human donor who received a combined kidney and bone marrow transplant. The chain has TRBV7-2 and TRBJ1-2; TRBD1 is a possible D gene (5 bases). Material: CD4+ T cells from blood, obtained before the transplant. This chain's CDR3 is CASSLSRVAGYTF. DNA of the CDR3: TGTGCCAGCAGCTTAAGCAGGGTTGCTGGCTACACCTTC.